The next 23 T cell receptor beta chains were all read from a single sample in a study of Ad26.COV2.S vaccination and SARS-CoV-2 variants. Treatment reported: 15 to 20 received Ad26.COV2.S at low or high dose, single or two shots; roughly five received placebo; per-sample allocation not given. Repertoires come from day 63 after the first vaccine or placebo injection. The assay was immunoSEQ multiplex PCR, and TCRdb's table has in-frame clones only and misses some. The sample has 410,000 or so clones, 80% to 95% seen once; the top ten hold under 2%. The sample was peripheral blood, taken in a trial of Ad26.COV2.S vaccine versus placebo. These receptors came from a person between 18 and 59 years old who received the Ad26.COV2.S COVID-19 vaccine or a placebo.

The V call is TRBV18, the J call TRBJ1-1; 9 nucleotides agree with TRBD1. The V gene's germline CDR1 is KGHSH and CDR2 LQKENI. The CDR3 has 13 amino acids. The V gene end was trimmed by 3 bases and the J gene end by 8 bases; junction bases not matched to a gene: 4. The CDR3 here is CASSPDGQGEAFF. CDR3 DNA: TGTGCCAGCTCACCGGACGGACAGGGGGAAGCTTTCTTT.

The chain combines TRBV4-3 with TRBJ2-1; TRBD1 is a possible D gene (5 bases). CDR1 and CDR2 (germline): LGHNA, YSLEER. V was shortened by 1 base and J by 5 bases, with 15 bases between the two germline ends. This CDR3 comprises 16 residues. The CDR3 loop is CASSQVMGQLNNEQFF. The CDR3 DNA follows: TGCGCCAGCAGCCAAGTAATGGGGCAGCTAAACAATGAGCAGTTCTTC.

This chain connects TRBV18 to TRBJ2-3, with TRBD2 identical over 13 bases. Germline values: CDR1 KGHSH, CDR2 LQKENI. Trimming at V came to 3 bases and at J to 2 bases, leaving 2 bases not matched to a gene. The CDR3 covers 16 residues. The CDR3 DNA is TGTGCCAGCTCACCGGGACTAGCGGGATTCACAGATACGCAGTATTTT. Translating it yields CASSPGLAGFTDTQYF.

The chain carries TRBV14 and TRBJ1-3; 7 nucleotides agree with TRBD1. The ends lost 4 bases at V and 0 bases at J; junction bases unmatched: 6. Germline V gene sequence: CDR1 SGHDN, CDR2 FVKESK. This CDR3 region has 16 residues. CDR3 region: CASSRDSLLSGNTIYF. DNA of the CDR3: TGTGCCAGCAGCCGGGACAGTCTCCTCTCTGGAAACACCATATATTTT. Looking up the rest from reference TRBV14 and TRBJ1-3 gives the full variable domain: EAGVTQFPSHSVIEKGQTVTLRCDPISGHDNLYWYRRVMGKEIKFLLHFVKESKQDESGMPNNRFLAERTGGTYSTLKVQPAELEDSGVYFCASSRDSLLSGNTIYFGEGSWLTVV.

This chain joins TRBV29-1 and TRBJ2-7; D possibly corresponds to TRBD2 (5 bases). The CDR3 has 13 residues. V was clipped by 5 bases and J by 1 base, with 12 bases between them. Looked up from germline, CDR1 is SQVTM and CDR2 is ANQGSEA. This CDR3 is CSVIPGLSYEQYF. The CDR3 nucleotides are TGCAGCGTTATCCCGGGGTTGTCCTACGAGCAGTACTTC.

This clone has a single count. The CDR3 loop is CASSRLTSGTEAFF. CDR3 sequence (DNA): TGTGCCAGCAGTCGACTGACCTCGGGTACTGAAGCTTTCTTT. The rearrangement links TRBV2 to TRBJ1-1, with D unclear. Deletions cut 5 bases from V and 5 bases from J, with 15 bases between. The germline CDR1 and CDR2 sequences are SNHLY and FYNNEI. The CDR3 contains 14 residues. Full variable domain (outside the CDR3, taken from reference TRBV2 and TRBJ1-1): EPEVTQTPSHQVTQMGQEVILRCVPISNHLYFYWYRQILGQKVEFLVSFYNNEISEKSEIFDDQFSVERPDGSNFTLKIRSTKLEDSAMYFCASSRLTSGTEAFFGQGTRLTVV.

V usage is TRBV28 and J usage is TRBJ2-7; D remains unclear. The V gene's germline CDR1 is MDHEN and CDR2 SYDVKM. CDR3 size: 11 residues. With 8 bases removed from V and 0 bases from J, the gap between germline ends came to 5 bases. The CDR3 DNA reads TGTGCCAGCCGAACCTCCTACGAGCAGTACTTC. Amino acid sequence: CASRTSYEQYF.

This chain uses TRBV11-2 with TRBJ2-7; D might be TRBD1 (6 bases). The CDR3 has 15 residues. V was trimmed by 5 bases and J by 0 bases, leaving 14 bases between them. The germline gives CDR1 SGHAT, CDR2 FQNNGV. CDR3 in amino acids: CASSRIRGSSYEQYF. CDR3 DNA sequence: TGTGCCAGCAGCCGAATCAGGGGAAGCTCCTACGAGCAGTACTTC. Together with reference TRBV11-2 and TRBJ2-7, the CDR3 gives the full variable domain: EAGVAQSPRYKIIEKRQSVAFWCNPISGHATLYWYQQILGQGPKLLIQFQNNGVVDDSQLPKDRFSAERLKGVDSTLKIQPAKLEDSAVYLCASSRIRGSSYEQYFGPGTRLTVT.

CDR3 amino acids: CATSRTHPQGVNTEAFF. As DNA, the CDR3 is TGTGCCACCAGCAGAACTCACCCCCAGGGCGTGAACACTGAAGCTTTCTTT. The gene calls are TRBV15 and TRBJ1-1, with D possibly being TRBD1 (5 bases). The germline V gene has CDR1 LNHNV and CDR2 YYDKDF (reference sequence). V lost 2 bases and J 0 bases, leaving 16 bases between the germline ends. This CDR3 has 17 residues.

V and J are TRBV11-2 and TRBJ2-7, with D possibly being TRBD1 or TRBD2 (5 bases each). The germline V gene has CDR1 SGHAT and CDR2 FQNNGV. The CDR3 sequence is 14 residues long. V was clipped by 6 bases and J by 2 bases, with 14 bases between them. The CDR3 DNA sequence: TGTGCCAGCAGGCGTCCGGGACGAACCTACGAGCAGTACTTC. Its protein product is CASRRPGRTYEQYF.

The chain uses TRBV6-2 or TRBV6-3 and TRBJ1-2; tentative D call: TRBD1 (5 bases). The CDR3 sequence is 16 residues long. Germline V CDR1 and CDR2: MNHEY, SVGEGT. The V end lost 6 bases, the J end lost 3 bases, and 20 bases lay between the germline ends. This CDR3 reads CASSRPTVRSDYGYTF. The CDR3 DNA follows: TGTGCCAGCAGCCGACCGACAGTAAGGTCGGACTATGGCTACACCTTC.

This clone was picked up one time. The CDR3 reads CASSIWRGRGRNTGELFF. The CDR3 nucleotides are TGTGCCAGTAGTATCTGGAGGGGCAGGGGAAGAAACACCGGGGAGCTGTTTTTT. The rearrangement links TRBV19 to TRBJ2-2; D could derive from TRBD1 or TRBD2 (6 bases each). Per the germline V gene, CDR1 is LNHDA and CDR2 is SQIVND (reference sequence). V was clipped by 3 bases and J by 2 bases, with 19 bases between them. The CDR3 sequence is 18 residues long.

The chain uses TRBV9 and TRBJ1-2; D uncertain. V lost 5 bases, J lost 4 bases, and 9 bases lay in between. The CDR3 is made up of 12 amino acids. The V gene's germline CDR1 is SGDLS and CDR2 YYNGEE. The CDR3: CASRDKAYGYTF. DNA for the CDR3: TGTGCCAGCAGGGATAAGGCCTATGGCTACACCTTC. Full variable domain (missing parts from reference TRBV9 and TRBJ1-2): DSGVTQTPKHLITATGQRVTLRCSPRSGDLSVYWYQQSLDQGLQFLIQYYNGEERAKGNILERFSAQQFPDLHSELNLSSLELGDSALYFCASRDKAYGYTFGSGTRLTVV.

The CDR3 region has the DNA TGTGCCAGCAGCCACGACAGGGGGGATAGCTATGGCTACACCTTC. Protein product: CASSHDRGDSYGYTF. The V call is TRBV7-2, the J call TRBJ1-2, with 9 bases that match TRBD1. J gave up 4 bases and V 5 bases, and 8 bases lay outside the gene matches. This CDR3 is built from 15 residues. Germline assignment: CDR1 SGHTA and CDR2 FQGNSA.

The rearrangement joins TRBV5-4 to TRBJ2-7, with 11 bases aligning to TRBD1. The CDR3 has 16 amino acids. V shed 4 bases and J 5 bases; nucleotides not matched to a gene: 11. Germline V gene lookup returns CDR1 SGHNT and CDR2 YYREEE (reference sequence). CDR3 in amino acids: CASSARRGTGGNEQYF. CDR3 DNA: TGTGCCAGCAGCGCCCGCCGTGGGACAGGGGGAAACGAGCAGTACTTC.

The V call is TRBV2, the J call TRBJ2-1; TRBD1 aligns across 7 bases. Per germline, CDR1 SNHLY and CDR2 FYNNEI. The CDR3 consists of 12 residues. V lost 6 bases, J lost 7 bases, and 3 bases stayed unmatched. This chain's CDR3 is CASSRQGNEQFF. CDR3 nucleotides: TGTGCCAGCAGCCGACAGGGTAATGAGCAGTTCTTC.

The J gene is TRBJ2-3, the V gene TRBV27, with 10 bases aligning to TRBD2. This CDR3 contains 17 residues. Germline trimming cut 2 bases from V and 2 bases from J; bases unmatched to any gene: 7. Germline V gene sequence: CDR1 MNHEY, CDR2 SMNVEV (reference sequence). The CDR3 DNA reads TGTGCCAGCAGTTTAATAGGTAGCGGGGGGATCACAGATACGCAGTATTTT. Translation: CASSLIGSGGITDTQYF.

This rearrangement joins TRBV19 to TRBJ1-1; 7 bases align to TRBD1. The CDR3 is made up of 16 amino acids. Per the germline V gene, CDR1 is LNHDA and CDR2 is SQIVND (reference sequence). J lost 0 bases, V lost 4 bases, and 8 bases had no gene match. The CDR3 here is CASSTSGQLMNTEAFF. In DNA form, the CDR3 reads TGTGCCAGTAGTACCTCGGGACAGCTCATGAACACTGAAGCTTTCTTT.

This chain links TRBV24-1 with TRBJ1-2; no definite D call. The CDR3 is 11 residues long. CDR1 is KGHDR and CDR2 is SFDVKD in the germline V gene. V was trimmed by 3 bases and J by 8 bases, leaving 6 bases between them. The DNA for the CDR3 is TGTGCCACCAGTGATCAACGGGGCTACACCTTC. Amino acids: CATSDQRGYTF.

The chain is built from TRBV5-5 and TRBJ1-1; D remains unclear. The germline V gene has CDR1 SGHKS and CDR2 YYEKEE (reference sequence). The CDR3 totals 16 residues. Trimming cost V 4 bases and J 1 base, with 17 bases left between them. Written as DNA, the CDR3 is TGTGCCAGCAGCCTGGAGGAGGTTATGGGGAACACTGAAGCTTTCTTT. Its translation is CASSLEEVMGNTEAFF.

The rearrangement links TRBV27 to TRBJ2-1, with TRBD2 matching over 11 bases. J gave up 3 bases and V 8 bases, and 9 bases lay outside the gene matches. Germline CDR1 is MNHEY and CDR2 is SMNVEV (reference sequence). The CDR3 extends over 16 amino acids. The CDR3 DNA follows: TGTGCCAGCGGATTAGCGGGGGGGCAGTTCTACAATGAGCAGTTCTTC. This translates into CASGLAGGQFYNEQFF.

The chain links TRBV27 to TRBJ2-2; 8 bases agree with TRBD1. The CDR3 spans 14 residues. The V gene end was trimmed by 6 bases and the J gene end by 6 bases; junction bases not matched to a gene: 6. CDR1 is MNHEY and CDR2 is SMNVEV in the germline V gene (reference sequence). This CDR3 reads CASRKGQGPGELFF. Written as DNA, the CDR3 is TGTGCCAGCAGAAAAGGACAGGGTCCCGGGGAGCTGTTTTTT.

This clone was seen only once. J is TRBJ1-5 and V is TRBV5-1, with a weak D call TRBD1 (6 bases). Germline CDR1 is SGHRS and CDR2 is YFSETQ. V was cut by 2 bases and J by 4 bases, with 13 bases left in between. CDR3 length: 15 residues. This CDR3 is CASSLQGVGNQPQHF. As DNA, the CDR3 is TGCGCCAGCAGCTTACAGGGAGTGGGGAATCAGCCCCAGCATTTT.